The entry below gives a single TCR beta chain sequence along with its context. What antigen it recognizes has not been identified. No clone much larger than this one lies a single base away; base qualities are absent. The sample belongs to a study of a mutant IDH1 vaccine in newly diagnosed glioma (dated by TCRdb to about 2021). Background on the whole study: Eight vaccinations were administered to patients in weeks 1, 3, 5, 7, 11, 15, 19 and 23, corresponding to visits V03 through V10. Peripheral blood was collected at six visits: V03 (baseline), V05, V07, V10, V12 and V13. The approximately 30 treated patients were 62.5% male and roughly 40% female, with a mean age of 40.4 years. For exploratory analyses, around 26 treated patients had longitudinal TCRB deep sequencing done wherever samples were available. Vaccination was initiated 4-6 weeks after radiotherapy alone, or concurrently with temozolomide cycles in the chemotherapy-containing groups. Prior to enrollment, patients had been given standard therapy consisting of radiotherapy alone, temozolomide alone, or radiochemotherapy with temozolomide, with the combination given to most patients. Study-wide findings and limitations: Pseudoprogression appeared unrelated to alterations in the top peripheral T cell clonotypes detected by TCRB sequencing. The authors noted that analyses of patient blood samples could not be reproduced because of sample limitations. PBMC samples for TCRB deep sequencing were selected based on availability. Vaccine-induced immune responses across multiple MHC alleles were detected in approximately 94% of patients.

The junction carries 23 bases between V and J, which are trimmed by 3 bases and 2 bases respectively. From a lookup of the germline V gene, CDR1 and CDR2 are SGHDN and FVKESK. The CDR3 starts with the cysteine, ends with the phenylalanine, and has 19 residues. Left in the record is the CDR3 DNA by itself, 57 bases read in frame from the first base. Taken with the paper, the label for time point translates to: week 11, during vaccination. A 20-mer mutant IDH1 peptide at 300 micrograms in Montanide made up each vaccine dose, which was injected subcutaneously together with topical imiquimod. Newly diagnosed WHO grade 3 or 4 IDH1-mutant astrocytomas showing loss of nuclear ATRX were present in the donors. The samples were drawn from NOA16, a multicentre, single-arm, open-label phase I trial in Germany that tested a mutant IDH1 peptide vaccine in humans for the first time. The DNeasy Blood and Tissue Kit was used to extract genomic DNA from EDTA blood for TCRB sequencing.

The receptor library was made with the immunoSEQ multiplex PCR assay. Following the manufacturer's protocol, the hsTCRB Kit was used to amplify rearranged TCR beta chain sequences. TCRB libraries were sequenced on an Illumina MiSeq. The authors processed their data as follows. The proprietary platform of the kit vendor was used for demultiplexing, trimming and gene mapping. The clones in this table, taken by TCRdb from immuneACCESS, are in-frame only. Not every clone is retained; where verified, under half of the shortfall comes from an unresolved V gene, and the cause of the rest is unknown. V, J and clone size were drawn from that table, and D and trimming were deduced from the DNA. The sample yields 55,000 to 65,000 clones; around 80% were counted once. The ten top clones hold 3% to 4% of the sample.

This specimen consisted of PBMCs, obtained from a glioma patient whose treatment included an IDH1 peptide vaccine. The source of this sequence is a man aged 25 to 40 with glioma. This receptor chain uses TRBV14 and TRBJ2-1; the D segment cannot be called with confidence. The DNA sequence is given as TGTGCCAGCAGCCAGGGTGGTTTGGCGACTTGGGCGACCTACAATGAGCAGTTCTTC. Its amino acids are CASSQGGLATWATYNEQFF.